This T cell receptor (beta chain) was sequenced for a study of Ad26.COV2.S vaccination and SARS-CoV-2 variants (dated by TCRdb to the early 2020s). In the study overall: Vaccine-arm donors came from COV1001, a multicentre, randomized, double-blind, placebo-controlled phase I-IIa trial of Ad26.COV2.S in healthy adults. Ad26.COV2.S was administered intramuscularly at 5 x 10^10 or 1 x 10^11 viral particles, either as a single shot or as two shots given 56 days apart. Sequencing of the TCRbeta repertoire served to evaluate the specificity and breadth of SARS-CoV-2-reactive T cell receptors following Ad26.COV2.S vaccination. The TCR-sequenced set comprised about 32 samples: some 19 Ad26.COV2.S vaccine recipients, 5 placebo recipients and 8 SARS-CoV-2 convalescent individuals. Participants in the trial were split at random into five groups of five each, receiving low-dose or high-dose Ad26.COV2.S once or twice, or else placebo on both occasions. Investigators did not know the trial group allocation while performing experiments and assessing outcomes.

Trimming costs V 2 bases and J 1 base, and their ends lie 6 bases apart. Sequences LNHDA (CDR1) and SQIVND (CDR2) are obtained from the germline V gene (reference sequence). The CDR3 has 15 amino acids, counting the end cysteine and phenylalanine. The sequence is cut down to CDR3 DNA, 45 bases in frame from base 1. The immunoSEQ Assay was the method used to sequence TCRbeta CDR3 regions. After extraction, genomic DNA underwent amplification by bias-controlled multiplex PCR, followed by high-throughput sequencing. The published analysis was carried out like this. To quantify the absolute abundance of each unique TCRbeta CDR3 region, sequences were collapsed and filtered. Usable DNA was measured by amplifying reference genes present in all nucleated cells, and TCRbeta template counts were normalized to that usable DNA to estimate T cell fraction. Repertoire TCRs were annotated as SARS-CoV-2-specific when V gene, CDR3 amino acid sequence and J gene were exactly matched to a known reactive TCR set. The reference SARS-CoV-2 TCR set was obtained from MIRA and was filtered for enrichment in COVID-19-positive ImmuneCODE repertoires, whereby public or cross-reactive TCRs were removed. Using the MIRA antigens, annotated TCRs were further analysed by specific ORF or by position within an ORF. Breadth was defined as the number of annotated unique rearrangements divided by the total number of unique productive rearrangements, and depth was defined as the summed frequency of the annotated unique rearrangements. TCR breadth was compared between groups using two-sided Wilcoxon rank-sum tests. The source is immuneACCESS, and TCRdb retained only in-frame sequences with V and J called. Part of the clones is not carried over; for the studies checked, unresolved V genes explain less than half of this, and the remainder is unexplained. V, J and clone size are taken as reported in that table, and D and trimming were inferred from the DNA itself. The sample records approximately 500,000 clones, around nine tenths of which are singletons. 13% of the sample is held by the ten biggest clonotypes.

Interpreted using the paper, the treatment or condition label stands for: 19 received Ad26.COV2.S at low or high dose, single or two shots; roughly five received placebo; per-sample allocation not given. Repertoires of vaccine and placebo recipients were sequenced from samples taken on day 63 after the first injection. Between 29 July and 7 August 2020, Cohort 1b enrolled 25 adults aged 18-55 years at one site in Boston, USA. Ad26.COV2.S consisted of a replication-incompetent adenovirus type 26 vector by which a prefusion-stabilized SARS-CoV-2 spike protein from the original Wuhan strain was expressed. Overall study outcomes, separate from this receptor: The authors noted that the TCR breadth and depth analyses may have underestimated total T cell responses. Compared with placebo recipients, Ad26.COV2.S recipients showed higher spike-specific TCR breadth (P = 0.0014). The study was not powered for comparison of responses between vaccine doses or regimens. After vaccination, substantial breadth of spike-specific CD8+ and CD4+ T cell responses was reported. Comparable non-spike TCR breadth was observed between vaccine and placebo recipients, consistent with only spike being contained in the vaccine.

This clone has a single count. No antigen is known for it. Base qualities are missing; no much larger clone stands one base away. This TCR was recovered from a person aged 18-65 years who received the Ad26.COV2.S COVID-19 vaccine or a placebo. The rearranged chain carries TRBV19 and TRBJ2-6; D gene: possibly TRBD2, on 5 matching bases. Material: peripheral blood, obtained in a trial of Ad26.COV2.S vaccine versus placebo. CDR3 reads: CASSITGSGANVLTF. The DNA sequence follows: TGTGCCAGTAGTATAACGGGGTCTGGGGCCAACGTCCTGACTTTC.